These T cell receptor beta chains were read from a single sample in a study of beta chain features in type 1 diabetes. Method: immunoSEQ multiplex PCR; TCRdb's copy keeps in-frame clones and lacks some. The sample consists of 200,000 to 250,000 clones, about a tenth of them appearing once. The sample taken for sequencing was central memory CD4+ T cells from blood. These receptors came from a man younger than 35 in good health. CDR3s include the opening cysteine and the closing phenylalanine or tryptophan. The D gene is left open where the match is weak. Clone sizes are given selectively: once, few, many, or a class where the clone is expanded.

CDR3: CASRSPGGRNGYEQYF; DNA: TGTGCCAGCAGATCACCAGGGGGAAGAAATGGCTACGAGCAGTACTTC; D: TRBD1; size: .; V: TRBV28; J: TRBJ2-7
CDR3: CASWRQATEAFF; DNA: TGTGCCTCATGGAGGCAGGCCACTGAAGCTTTCTTT; D: .; size: few; V: TRBV6-5; J: TRBJ1-1
CDR3: CSVVPVSKTYEQYF; DNA: TGCAGCGTTGTTCCCGTCAGTAAGACCTACGAGCAGTACTTC; D: .; size: few; V: TRBV29-1; J: TRBJ2-7
CDR3: CAISTGMNTEAFF; DNA: TGTGCCATCAGTACGGGGATGAACACTGAAGCTTTCTTT; D: .; size: .; V: TRBV10-3; J: TRBJ1-1
CDR3: CASSYGLAGPDTQYF; DNA: TGTGCCAGCAGTTATGGACTAGCGGGACCAGATACGCAGTATTTT; D: TRBD2; size: .; V: TRBV7-9; J: TRBJ2-3
CDR3: CASSLLPGSTDTQYF; DNA: TGTGCCAGCAGCCTCCTCCCGGGGAGCACAGATACGCAGTATTTT; D: .; size: .; V: TRBV7-3; J: TRBJ2-3
CDR3: CASSYGTGGKAFF; DNA: TGTGCCAGCAGTTATGGGACAGGGGGGAAAGCTTTCTTT; D: TRBD1; size: .; V: TRBV6-6; J: TRBJ1-1
CDR3: CASSRGGTASNEKLFF; DNA: TGTGCCAGCAGCCGGGGCGGGACAGCGAGTAATGAAAAACTGTTTTTT; D: TRBD1; size: few; V: TRBV5-4; J: TRBJ1-4
CDR3: CASSPPGFGQISYNEQFF; DNA: TGTGCCAGCAGCCCCCCGGGTTTTGGCCAAATCTCCTACAATGAGCAGTTCTTC; D: .; size: .; V: TRBV7-2; J: TRBJ2-1
CDR3: CASSQGFSGRNPPDSYEQYF; DNA: TGCGCCAGCAGCCAGGGATTTAGCGGGAGGAATCCTCCTGACTCCTACGAGCAGTACTTC; D: TRBD2; size: many; V: TRBV4-1; J: TRBJ2-7
CDR3: CASSQEVDRERELFF; DNA: TGTGCCAGCAGCCAAGAAGTGGACAGGGAGCGGGAACTGTTTTTT; D: TRBD1; size: few; V: TRBV4-2; J: TRBJ1-4
CDR3: CASSQSSSYEQYF; DNA: TGTGCCAGCAGCCAGTCCTCCTCCTACGAGCAGTACTTC; D: .; size: few; V: TRBV7-8; J: TRBJ2-7
CDR3: CASSPGRQSTEAFF; DNA: TGTGCCAGCAGCCCCGGCAGGCAGTCCACTGAAGCTTTCTTT; D: .; size: few; V: TRBV7-2; J: TRBJ1-1
CDR3: CASSGGPTGGVVGRELFF; DNA: TGTGCCAGCAGCGGAGGACCAACAGGGGGCGTAGTCGGTAGGGAGCTGTTTTTT; D: TRBD1; size: .; V: TRBV7-2; J: TRBJ2-2
CDR3: CASRETGNQPQHF; DNA: TGTGCCAGCAGGGAAACAGGGAATCAGCCCCAGCATTTT; D: .; size: .; V: TRBV2; J: TRBJ1-5
CDR3: CASGGTREQYF; DNA: TGTGCCAGCGGAGGGACTAGGGAGCAGTACTTC; D: TRBD2; size: few; V: TRBV27; J: TRBJ2-7
CDR3: CASSKAEDENTEAFF; DNA: TGTGCCAGCAGCAAAGCAGAGGATGAGAACACTGAAGCTTTCTTT; D: .; size: .; V: TRBV21-1; J: TRBJ1-1
CDR3: CAISESQLANTGELFF; DNA: TGTGCCATCAGTGAGTCGCAACTAGCGAACACCGGGGAGCTGTTTTTT; D: .; size: .; V: TRBV10-3; J: TRBJ2-2
CDR3: CASSRPGGYGYTF; DNA: TGTGCCAGCAGCCGTCCCGGGGGCTATGGCTACACCTTC; D: .; size: many; V: TRBV11-2; J: TRBJ1-2
CDR3: CASGLAGGTDTQYF; DNA: TGTGCCAGCGGACTAGCGGGAGGCACAGATACGCAGTATTTT; D: TRBD2; size: many; V: TRBV11-2; J: TRBJ2-3
CDR3: CASNVAGSFDEQFF; DNA: TGTGCCAGCAACGTGGCGGGATCTTTCGATGAGCAGTTCTTC; D: .; size: .; V: TRBV9; J: TRBJ2-1
CDR3: CASSSTGGRSYNEQFF; DNA: TGTGCCAGCAGCTCGACAGGGGGAAGATCCTACAATGAGCAGTTCTTC; D: TRBD1; size: few; V: TRBV7-9; J: TRBJ2-1
CDR3: CAWGRTGRNEQFF; DNA: TGTGCCTGGGGCCGGACGGGGCGCAATGAGCAGTTCTTC; D: .; size: .; V: TRBV30; J: TRBJ2-1
CDR3: CASSYPSESPTDTQYF; DNA: TGCGCCAGCAGCTATCCGTCGGAAAGCCCAACAGATACGCAGTATTTT; D: .; size: few; V: TRBV5-1; J: TRBJ2-3
CDR3: CASSGQGNTGELFF; DNA: TGTGCCAGCAGCGGACAGGGGAACACCGGGGAGCTGTTTTTT; D: TRBD1; size: .; V: TRBV13; J: TRBJ2-2
CDR3: CASSVTSASYNEQFF; DNA: TGTGCCAGCAGCGTCACTAGCGCCTCCTACAATGAGCAGTTCTTC; D: TRBD2; size: few; V: TRBV9; J: TRBJ2-1
CDR3: CASSYGWGVTTDTQYF; DNA: TGTGCCAGCAGTTACGGGTGGGGGGTGACCACAGATACGCAGTATTTT; D: .; size: many; V: TRBV6-6; J: TRBJ2-3
CDR3: CASSQDRGSPQHF; DNA: TGCGCCAGCAGCCAAGATCGGGGTAGCCCCCAGCATTTT; D: .; size: .; V: TRBV4-1; J: TRBJ1-5
CDR3: CASSLTGLAGGPTQFF; DNA: TGTGCCAGCAGCTTAACGGGACTAGCGGGAGGGCCTACCCAGTTCTTC; D: TRBD2; size: few; V: TRBV7-9; J: TRBJ2-1
CDR3: CASSFTPGNTGELFF; DNA: TGTGCCAGCAGCTTCACCCCGGGGAACACCGGGGAGCTGTTTTTT; D: .; size: .; V: TRBV7-8; J: TRBJ2-2
CDR3: CASSQTSSGNTIYF; DNA: TGCGCCAGCAGCCAAACCTCCTCTGGAAACACCATATATTTT; D: .; size: few; V: TRBV4-3; J: TRBJ1-3
CDR3: CASDKQYF; DNA: TGTGCCAGCGACAAGCAGTACTTC; D: .; size: few; V: TRBV21-1; J: TRBJ2-5
CDR3: CASSPAGPPYEQYF; DNA: TGTGCCAGCAGCCCCGCCGGGCCGCCCTACGAGCAGTACTTC; D: .; size: .; V: TRBV13; J: TRBJ2-7
CDR3: CASSLGGYDRGRETQYF; DNA: TGTGCCAGCAGCTTGGGAGGCTATGACAGGGGTCGGGAGACCCAGTACTTC; D: TRBD1; size: few; V: TRBV5-4; J: TRBJ2-5
CDR3: CASRRTGEAYEQYF; DNA: TGTGCCAGCAGGCGGACAGGGGAAGCCTACGAGCAGTACTTC; D: TRBD1; size: .; V: TRBV2; J: TRBJ2-7
CDR3: CASSLSVDGEQYF; DNA: TGTGCCAGCAGTTTATCTGTGGACGGCGAGCAGTACTTC; D: .; size: .; V: TRBV27; J: TRBJ2-7
CDR3: CASSWGQGNYNEQFF; DNA: TGTGCCAGCAGCTGGGGACAGGGAAACTACAATGAGCAGTTCTTC; D: TRBD1; size: few; V: TRBV11-3; J: TRBJ2-1
CDR3: CASSLVDEQFF; DNA: TGTGCCAGCAGCTTAGTCGATGAGCAGTTCTTC; D: .; size: many; V: TRBV7-9; J: TRBJ2-1
CDR3: CSVEATRPGGTEAFF; DNA: TGCAGCGTTGAAGCCACGAGACCTGGGGGGACTGAAGCTTTCTTT; D: .; size: few; V: TRBV29-1; J: TRBJ1-1
CDR3: CASSYSRDTSSYEQYF; DNA: TGTGCCAGCAGTTACAGCCGGGACACGAGCTCCTACGAGCAGTACTTC; D: .; size: .; V: TRBV6-6; J: TRBJ2-7
CDR3: CASSLSGTASKANYGYTF; DNA: TGTGCCAGCAGTTTATCCGGGACAGCTTCAAAAGCTAACTATGGCTACACCTTC; D: TRBD1; size: few; V: TRBV28; J: TRBJ1-2
CDR3: CASSPGVSGTSYEQYF; DNA: TGTGCCAGCAGCCCAGGGGTTAGCGGAACCTCCTACGAGCAGTACTTC; D: .; size: .; V: TRBV11-2; J: TRBJ2-7
CDR3: CASSPGTGAVATNEKLFF; DNA: TGTGCCAGCAGCCCGGGGACAGGCGCTGTGGCAACTAATGAAAAACTGTTTTTT; D: TRBD1; size: .; V: TRBV5-6; J: TRBJ1-4
CDR3: CASSLGTSGDTDTQYF; DNA: TGTGCCAGCAGCTTGGGGACTAGCGGGGACACAGATACGCAGTATTTT; D: TRBD2; size: .; V: TRBV7-9; J: TRBJ2-3
CDR3: CASSPDRRTLEQYF; DNA: TGTGCCAGCAGCCCGGACAGGAGGACTCTCGAGCAGTACTTC; D: TRBD1; size: few; V: TRBV7-2; J: TRBJ2-7
CDR3: CASSLDSDYGYTF; DNA: TGTGCCAGCAGCTTAGATTCGGACTATGGCTACACCTTC; D: .; size: once; V: TRBV7-9; J: TRBJ1-2
CDR3: CAWSVPGTSGETQYF; DNA: TGTGCCTGGAGTGTACCCGGGACTTCGGGAGAGACCCAGTACTTC; D: .; size: few; V: TRBV30; J: TRBJ2-5
CDR3: CASSLLSGYGYTF; DNA: TGCGCCAGCAGCTTATTGTCCGGCTATGGCTACACCTTC; D: .; size: .; V: TRBV5-1; J: TRBJ1-2
CDR3: CASSLVDYPGYEQYF; DNA: TGTGCCAGCAGCCTGGTGGACTACCCCGGCTACGAGCAGTACTTC; D: .; size: .; V: TRBV7-2; J: TRBJ2-7
CDR3: CASSLIGAGETQYF; DNA: TGCGCCAGCAGCTTGATAGGGGCTGGGGAGACCCAGTACTTC; D: .; size: .; V: TRBV5-1; J: TRBJ2-5
CDR3: CASSLAGPPYEQYF; DNA: TGTGCCAGCAGTTTGGCCGGTCCCCCCTACGAGCAGTACTTC; D: .; size: .; V: TRBV28; J: TRBJ2-7
CDR3: CASSERLAGGSYEQYF; DNA: TGTGCCAGCAGTGAGCGGTTAGCGGGAGGATCCTACGAGCAGTACTTC; D: TRBD2; size: few; V: TRBV2; J: TRBJ2-7
CDR3: CASRTTGTQETQYF; DNA: TGTGCCAGCAGGACAACAGGGACCCAAGAGACCCAGTACTTC; D: .; size: few; V: TRBV7-2; J: TRBJ2-5
CDR3: CGGGSYNEQFF; DNA: TGCGGGGGAGGATCCTACAATGAGCAGTTCTTC; D: .; size: .; V: TRBV29-1; J: TRBJ2-1
CDR3: CASSPRVKGTEAFF; DNA: TGTGCCAGTAGTCCCAGGGTAAAGGGAACTGAAGCTTTCTTT; D: .; size: .; V: TRBV19; J: TRBJ1-1
CDR3: CASSLGGQAYTQYF; DNA: TGTGCCAGCAGCTTGGGCGGGCAGGCCTATACGCAGTATTTT; D: .; size: .; V: TRBV7-8; J: TRBJ2-3
CDR3: CASVGRGRYNEQFF; DNA: TGTGCCAGCGTCGGCAGGGGAAGATACAATGAGCAGTTCTTC; D: .; size: few; V: TRBV28; J: TRBJ2-1